This TCR beta chain was recorded in a study of tumor and adjacent non-tumor tissue in lung cancer listed by TCRdb under 2018. General notes on the study: The cohort included 12 adenocarcinoma, a couple of squamous cell carcinoma and 1 small cell lung cancer patients. Sequencing produced 130 million or so productive TCRbeta reads in total, an average of approximately 3.9 million reads per sample. Bulk TCRbeta repertoires were compared between lung tumor tissue and matched distant non-tumor lung tissue obtained from 15 or so lung cancer patients. Some 31 paired specimens, one tumor and one normal lung sample per patient, were profiled by TCRbeta CDR3 sequencing. The approximately 15 patients were aged roughly 30 to 85 years, included about 10 men and 5 women, and had TNM stage I to III disease. Overall study outcomes, separate from this receptor: Neither the sequencing platform nor unique molecular identifiers are mentioned in the methods. TCR diversity was significantly higher in younger patients, and higher tumor TCR diversity was associated with shorter overall and disease-free survival. In normal lung, the top 100 clones accounted for a significantly larger cumulative share of the repertoire than in tumor tissue. The cohort had only roughly 14 patients, and the authors noted that larger samples and more detailed clinical data are needed. Tumor tissue showed significantly greater TCR diversity (inverse Simpson) than normal lung tissue (about 400 vs 180, P = 0.0075, Mann-Whitney U test). Because peripheral blood was not sequenced, the blood TCRbeta repertoires of the lung cancer patients in the study went unexamined.

The method behind the library was multiplex PCR. For sequencing, an Illumina HiSeq 2500 was employed. TCRbeta libraries were built by three rounds of nested PCR using primers (Table S4), following protocols modified from ARM-PCR. Before sequencing, PCR products of 200-500 bp were excised from the gel and purified with the QIAquick gel extraction kit. Under the source paper's analysis protocol: Trimmomatic was used to clean the reads, FLASH was used to merge the reads into complete CDR3 sequences, and MiTCR was used to assign the reads to V(D)J germline segments. VDJtools was used to compute clonal diversity as the inverse Simpson's index. Productive reads were defined as in-frame sequences without a premature stop codon. TCRdb passed the public sequencing reads through fastp at Q25 and MiXCR, retaining productive beta sequences. When rows share a CDR3 protein, they turn into one entry using the most common DNA and genes. TCRdb's processing, not the study's, gives the V and J calls here. The table for this sample lists approximately 79,000 distinct CDR3 sequences; 72% of them were counted only once. The ten largest clones take up approximately 10% of the sample.

The germline V gene yields SQVTM for CDR1 and ANQGSEA for CDR2. Clipping removes 3 bases from V and 0 bases from J, with 5 as the unmatched junction base count. The CDR3 covers 14 residues, taking in both the cysteine and the phenylalanine. Kept here is only the CDR3 DNA, which spans 42 bases and is read in frame from base 1. Bulk unsorted tissue served as the source for RNA extraction, and RNA quality was assessed using a NanoDrop ND-1000 and an Agilent 2100. The donors were newly diagnosed lung cancer patients admitted for thoracic surgery in China from August to November 2014 who had not received prior chemotherapy. Patients who had received previous radiotherapy or chemotherapy, or who had another concurrent cancer, were excluded from the study. Surgical tissue pieces of about 1-2.3 cm3 were preserved in RNAlater solution and were kept at -80 degrees C until use. For this clonotype: Its cognate antigen has yet to be identified. It has no much larger one-base neighbor in the sample; base qualities were not kept.

The receptor comes from a middle-aged woman with non-small cell lung cancer. Rearrangement joined TRBV29-1 to TRBJ2-7; 7 nucleotides in the junction match TRBD2. The source material was lung tumor tissue. The CDR3 loop reads CSVDVRGDSYEQYF. The nucleotide sequence is TGCAGCGTTGATGTTCGGGGGGACTCCTACGAGCAGTACTTC.